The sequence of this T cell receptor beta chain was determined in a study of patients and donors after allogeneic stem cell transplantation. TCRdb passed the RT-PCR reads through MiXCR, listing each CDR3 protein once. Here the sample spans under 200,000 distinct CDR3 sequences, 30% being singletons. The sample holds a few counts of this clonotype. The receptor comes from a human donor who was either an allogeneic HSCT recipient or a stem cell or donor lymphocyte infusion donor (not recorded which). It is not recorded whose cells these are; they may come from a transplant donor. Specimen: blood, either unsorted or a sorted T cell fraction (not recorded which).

The CDR3 is CSARRGTSGRTSSYEQYF. As DNA, the CDR3 is TGCAGTGCTAGACGTGGGACTAGCGGGAGGACGAGCTCCTACGAGCAGTACTTC. V usage is TRBV20-1 and J usage is TRBJ2-7, with 15 bases fitting TRBD2. The CDR3 runs to 18 residues. V lost 2 bases to trimming and J lost 0 bases; unmatched junction nucleotides: 8. Germline CDR1 reads DFQATT; CDR2 reads SNEGSKA (reference sequence).